This T cell receptor beta chain was captured in a study of vaccination and CD4 T cells after COVID-19 (dated by TCRdb to between 2021 and 2024). For the study in its entirety: Convalescent patients had a positive SARS-CoV-2 result on nasal swab PCR, and of these patients, several had mild disease and one had severe disease. As controls, cultures received a CEFX viral epitope pool (the positive control), an HIV-1 Nef peptide pool (the negative control), or no peptide at all. Six males and four females were included in the convalescent cohort, with two Hispanic individuals, seven Caucasians, two Asians and one multiracial person represented. In 10 COVID-19 convalescent patients and a handful of infection-naive healthy vaccine recipients, the spike-specific CD4+ TCR repertoire before mRNA vaccination was compared with the repertoire after mRNA vaccination. Overlapping spike peptide pools from SARS-CoV-2 and from the common cold coronaviruses HCoV-NL63, HCoV-OC43 and HCoV-229E were used as culture stimuli. Post-COVID blood samples from convalescent patients were collected a median of roughly 100 days after diagnosis, with a range of roughly 35 to 170 days. The time from the second vaccine dose to post-vaccine blood sampling had a median of approximately 72 days and ranged from roughly 13 to 241 days. Participants received two doses of either the Pfizer-BioNTech BNT162b2 vaccine (n=8) or the Moderna mRNA-1273 vaccine (n=2).

Library preparation used PCR. TCR sequencing of DNA from cultured CD4+ T cells used the Oncomine TCR Beta short-read assay at the Johns Hopkins FTIC core. The QIAamp micro DNA kit was used to extract genomic DNA from the cultured CD4+ T cells. Oncomine TCR Beta libraries made from cultured CD4+ T cells were pooled using unique dual indexes and sequenced on an Illumina iSeq 100. The paper's data handling went like this. Non-productive sequences were filtered out, and CDR3s that did not start with C, did not end with F or W, or were shorter than 7 amino acids were discarded. The MANAFEST web application was used to identify antigen-specific clonotypes by comparing peptide-stimulated wells against reference wells and other culture wells. An FDR below 0.05, an odds ratio above 5, and a productive frequency above 0.1% in at least two of three replicate wells were required for clones to be considered positive. Clonotypes that were significantly expanded in both SARS-CoV-2 spike wells and at least one common cold coronavirus spike condition were defined as cross-reactive. CDR3 homology was assessed with Levenshtein distances (stringdist) and unrooted phylogenetic trees (ape) in R version 3.6.1. In-frame beta chains were kept once TCRdb had trimmed the public reads at Q25 with fastp and called clones with MiXCR. Identical CDR3 protein sequences are pooled into one entry, listed with their most common genes and DNA. Here the V and J calls rest on TCRdb's processing, not on the authors' analysis. The sample data list some 13,000 distinct CDR3 sequences, and around 26% of these were observed just once. The ten most abundant clones make up around 7.9% of the sample.

Germline trimming amounts to 5 bases on V and 8 bases on J, with 8 as the count of junction bases outside the gene matches. The CDR3, from cysteine to phenylalanine, totals 13 residues. Kept here is only the CDR3 DNA, which spans 39 bases and is read in frame from base 1. CDR1 and CDR2, per the germline V gene, are MNHNS and SASEGT. Summary of the overall study and its limitations: In convalescent patients, a median around 86% of post-vaccine SARS-CoV-2-reactive clones were detected only after vaccination, suggesting vaccine-specific priming. Of the vaccine-specific clones found in convalescent patients, nearly all (304 of 307) were mono-reactive for SARS-CoV-2 spike instead of being cross-reactive with common cold coronaviruses. Although the median number of SARS-CoV-2-reactive clonotypes went up from fewer than 25 after infection to some 37 after vaccination, the increase was not significant. Relatively few convalescent patients were included in the study, and early timepoints after natural infection were not analyzed.

As concerns this clonotype: Its specific antigen is unknown. Base qualities are not provided; no much larger clone lies one nucleotide away.

What this sample's treatment or condition label stands for: roughly nine-day PBMC culture with coronavirus spike peptide pools or control peptides (ViraFEST assay). The ViraFEST assay was used in the study, in which antigen-specific T cells were expanded with peptide pools and expanded clonotypes were subsequently identified by TCR sequencing. The convalescent patients' positive SARS-CoV-2 PCR tests were from March to December 2020, which was before the Alpha, Beta and Delta variants emerged in the United States. PBMCs were cultured at roughly 1.9 million per well in IMDM supplemented with around 5% human AB serum and approximately 10 IU/ml IL-2, with around 10 ug/ml peptide pools added. Half of the culture medium was replaced with fresh IL-2-containing medium on days 3 and 7. Once the cells had been in culture for around nine days, the EasySep CD4+ T cell isolation kit was used to isolate CD4+ T cells by negative selection. Ficoll-Paque Plus gradient centrifugation was used to isolate PBMCs from whole blood, and the isolated PBMCs were then either used fresh or cryopreserved at -140C. Each culture condition was generally run in triplicate wells.

The sequence was collected from a human donor who had recovered from COVID-19. The sequencing sample was made of CD4+ T cells from blood, cultured in vitro. This sequence uses TRBV6-1 and TRBJ1-2, with 7 central nucleotides matching TRBD1. The CDR3 amino acid sequence is: CASSPTPGQGYTF. Here is the DNA: TGTGCCAGCAGTCCAACTCCGGGACAGGGCTACACCTTC.